Following are 20 T cell receptor beta chains from one sample sequenced in a study of T-cell reconstitution after alpha-beta-depleted transplantation in children. As it was prepared, the TCRbeta library received unique molecular identifiers. TCRdb passed the PCR reads through MiXCR, listing each CDR3 protein once. The sample yields some 600,000 distinct CDR3 sequences, 10% to 15% seen once. This specimen consisted of PBMCs, mostly from graft donor cells, obtained 360 days after TCRalphabeta/CD19-depleted stem cell transplant. Receptors were obtained from a male patient younger than 18 who had a stem cell transplant for acute myeloid leukemia, so the T cells may come from the graft donor.

This clonotype showed up just a few times. This chain connects TRBV3-1 to TRBJ1-4, with D perhaps TRBD1 (5 bases). In germline, CDR1 is LGHDT, CDR2 YNNKEL (reference sequence). The V and J ends lost 5 bases and 11 bases respectively, with 15 bases between them. This CDR3 is built from 13 residues. CDR3 region: CASSEVREGKLFF. DNA of the CDR3: TGTGCCAGCAGCGAAGTGAGGGAGGGGAAACTGTTTTTT. The whole variable domain, remainder taken from reference TRBV3-1 and TRBJ1-4, is DTAVSQTPKYLVTQMGNDKSIKCEQNLGHDTMYWYKQDSKKFLKIMFSYNNKELIINETVPNRFSPKSPDKAHLNLHINSLELGDSAVYFCASSEVREGKLFFGSGTQLSVL.

A few counts support this clonotype. The V call is TRBV20-1, the J call TRBJ2-7; TRBD1 matches 12 bases. The CDR3 spans 13 residues. The V and J ends lost 2 bases and 6 bases, in that order; junction bases with no gene match: 2. From germline, CDR1 is DFQATT and CDR2 SNEGSKA (reference sequence). The CDR3 sequence is CSARWDRGPEQYF. CDR3 DNA sequence: TGCAGTGCTAGATGGGACAGGGGGCCCGAGCAGTACTTC.

The chain couples TRBV11-2 to TRBJ2-7; 12 nucleotides agree with TRBD2. In germline, CDR1 is SGHAT, CDR2 FQNNGV. The CDR3 totals 19 residues. The trim removed 0 bases at V and 3 bases at J, leaving 12 bases unmatched. CDR3 coding DNA: TGTGCCAGCAGCTTAGAATGGTGGACTAGCGGGATGCAGGGCTACGAGCAGTACTTC. It is translated as CASSLEWWTSGMQGYEQYF.

This clonotype was detected a few times. This chain connects TRBV7-3 to TRBJ2-2; TRBD1 agrees at 7 bases. Trimming removed 7 bases from V and 1 base from J; junction bases left unmatched: 3. The CDR3 has 14 amino acids. Germline V gene sequence: CDR1 SGHTA, CDR2 FQGTGA. CDR3 residues: CASNRGGNTGELFF. Here the CDR3 DNA reads TGTGCCAGCAACAGGGGCGGGAACACCGGGGAGCTGTTTTTT.

This CDR3 is CASSLGTQRLETQYF. The CDR3 DNA reads TGTGCCAGCAGCTTGGGGACTCAGCGGTTGGAGACCCAGTACTTC. This chain uses TRBV7-9 with TRBJ2-5; weak D call: TRBD2 (6 bases). The germline V gene has CDR1 SEHNR and CDR2 FQNEAQ (reference sequence). There are 15 residues in the CDR3. Trimming stripped 3 bases from V and 5 bases from J, with 16 bases between.

This clonotype was recorded many times. The genes are TRBV28 and TRBJ1-1, with no clear D. Germline V gene lookup returns CDR1 MDHEN and CDR2 SYDVKM. The CDR3 consists of 14 residues. Trimming removed 5 bases at V and 0 bases at J, with 10 bases between. CDR3 nucleotides: TGTGCCAGCAGTCCATTAGACCTGAACACTGAAGCTTTCTTT. Its protein is CASSPLDLNTEAFF.

The chain uses TRBV28 and TRBJ1-3; possible D gene TRBD1, 5 bases. The germline V gene encodes CDR1 MDHEN and CDR2 SYDVKM. Between the trimmed V and J ends, which lost 7 bases and 0 bases, there was a span of 7 bases. The CDR3 is 13 amino acids. The CDR3 sequence: CASTGLSGNTIYF. The CDR3 coding sequence is TGTGCCAGCACGGGACTCTCTGGAAACACCATATATTTT. The full variable domain, completed using reference TRBV28 and TRBJ1-3, is DVKVTQSSRYLVKRTGEKVFLECVQDMDHENMFWYRQDPGLGLRLIYFSYDVKMKEKGDIPEGYSVSREKKERFSLILESASTNQTSMYLCASTGLSGNTIYFGEGSWLTVV.

This clonotype was observed a handful of times. CDR3 loop: CSVHRGRETQYF. The CDR3, as DNA: TGCAGCGTCCACAGGGGGCGAGAGACCCAGTACTTC. The chain links TRBV29-1 to TRBJ2-5; 9 nucleotides line up with TRBD1. The V and J ends lost 6 bases and 4 bases, in that order; junction bases with no gene match: 3. The CDR3 spans 12 residues. The germline gives CDR1 SQVTM, CDR2 ANQGSEA.

This clonotype appeared a few times. This chain connects TRBV20-1 to TRBJ2-5; D possibly corresponds to TRBD2 (5 bases). V lost 3 bases, J lost 5 bases, and 10 bases lay in between. Germline loops: CDR1 DFQATT, CDR2 SNEGSKA (reference sequence). The CDR3 length is 12 residues. The CDR3 protein is CSASPTGETQYF. CDR3 nucleotides: TGCAGTGCTAGTCCAACGGGGGAGACCCAGTACTTC.

This clonotype appeared a few times. The chain employs TRBV20-1 and TRBJ2-7; 7 bases line up with TRBD2. With 5 bases clipped from V and 5 bases from J, the junction kept 24 bases outside the gene matches. Germline values: CDR1 DFQATT, CDR2 SNEGSKA (reference sequence). The CDR3 extends over 18 amino acids. The CDR3 protein is CSAYPGGRRLDWIHEQYF. DNA of the CDR3: TGCAGTGCTTACCCGGGGGGTCGGAGACTAGATTGGATCCACGAGCAGTACTTC.

This clonotype has a handful of counts. This chain joins TRBV12-3 or TRBV12-4 and TRBJ2-7, with 7 bases identical to TRBD2. Trimming cost V 3 bases and J 5 bases; bases outside gene matches: 7. The CDR3 totals 14 residues. CDR3 nucleotides: TGTGCCAGCAGTTTGATGAGGGAGGGGAACGAGCAGTACTTC. Protein: CASSLMREGNEQYF.

This sequence joins TRBV7-2 and TRBJ1-2, with 8 bases fitting TRBD1. Per the germline V gene, CDR1 is SGHTA and CDR2 is FQGNSA. The CDR3 runs to 13 residues. The ends lost 5 bases at V and 8 bases at J; junction bases unmatched: 7. The CDR3: CASSPGQAQGYTF. CDR3 bases: TGTGCCAGCAGCCCGGGACAGGCTCAGGGCTACACCTTC.

V and J are TRBV20-1 and TRBJ2-7; D is uncertain. The CDR3 is 14 residues long. Germline-derived CDR1 and CDR2 are DFQATT and SNEGSKA (reference sequence). V gave up 4 bases and J gave up 0 bases, with 13 bases separating them. CDR3 residues: CSATGYRLSYEQYF. CDR3 nucleotide sequence: TGCAGTGCTACCGGGTACCGTCTCTCCTACGAGCAGTACTTC.

This clonotype came up many times. The gene calls are TRBV6-4 and TRBJ2-2, with D possibly matching TRBD2 (6 bases). The V end lost 3 bases, the J end lost 5 bases, and 10 bases lay between the germline ends. The CDR3 sequence is 14 residues long. Looked up from germline, CDR1 is MRHNA and CDR2 is SNTAGT. The CDR3 spells CASSEGTHTGELFF. In DNA, the CDR3 is TGTGCCAGCAGTGAAGGGACTCATACCGGGGAGCTGTTTTTT.

This rearrangement joins TRBV20-1 to TRBJ2-1; 9 bases align to TRBD2. CDR3 length equals 12 residues. From germline, CDR1 is DFQATT and CDR2 SNEGSKA (reference sequence). With 8 bases clipped from V and 8 bases from J, the junction kept 7 bases outside the gene matches. CDR3 DNA sequence: TGCAGTCGGGGGGTAGCGGGAGATGAGCAGTTCTTC. Translated: CSRGVAGDEQFF.

The V gene is TRBV29-1, the J gene TRBJ2-2; no clear D gene. V lost 0 bases, J lost 1 base, and 15 bases lay in between. Per the germline V gene, CDR1 is SQVTM and CDR2 is ANQGSEA. The CDR3 totals 17 residues. CDR3 loop: CSVEDPQTYQNTGELFF. The CDR3 region has the DNA TGCAGCGTTGAAGATCCCCAGACATACCAGAACACCGGGGAGCTGTTTTTT.

The J gene is TRBJ2-7, the V gene TRBV20-1, with a weak D call TRBD2 (7 bases). The V end was cut by 5 bases, the J end by 5 bases, with 19 bases between. The CDR3 is 14 residues long. Germline V CDR1 and CDR2: DFQATT, SNEGSKA (reference sequence). The CDR3 spells CSAEGGTTGDEQYF. As DNA, the CDR3 is TGCAGTGCTGAGGGGGGGACTACTGGCGACGAGCAGTACTTC.

This clonotype was detected ten times or more. The rearrangement joins TRBV12-3 or TRBV12-4 to TRBJ2-7; 10 nucleotides line up with TRBD2. The CDR3 extends over 16 amino acids. V lost 0 bases, J lost 3 bases, and 5 bases stayed unmatched. The DNA for the CDR3 is TGTGCCAGCAGTTTAGCGCTGGCTAGCGGGAGCTACGAGCAGTACTTC. It translates to CASSLALASGSYEQYF.

V gene TRBV3-1 combines with J gene TRBJ1-5; 7 bases agree with TRBD1. Looked up from germline, CDR1 is LGHDT and CDR2 is YNNKEL (reference sequence). The CDR3 covers 16 residues. Trimming cost V 4 bases and J 0 bases; bases outside gene matches: 6. The CDR3 bases are TGTGCCAGCAGCCCAGGACAGGCTTTTAGCAATCAGCCCCAGCATTTT. It translates to CASSPGQAFSNQPQHF.

A few counts support this clonotype. The chain links TRBV12-3 or TRBV12-4 to TRBJ2-1; 7 bases map to TRBD1. The V and J ends lost 0 bases and 4 bases, in that order; junction bases with no gene match: 3. CDR3 length: 15 amino acids. The CDR3 loop is CASSLAGQNYNEQFF. DNA for the CDR3: TGTGCCAGCAGTTTAGCGGGACAGAATTACAATGAGCAGTTCTTC.